Listed here are 9 T cell receptor beta chains from one sample, sequenced in a study of CDR3 diversity in severe acne. TCRdb passed the PCR reads through MiXCR, listing each CDR3 protein once. The repertoire has over 100,000 distinct CDR3 sequences, roughly 51% of them found once; the top ten carry about an eighth. The source material was blood. The receptor set was obtained from a male donor with acne.

This clonotype was observed a handful of times. The chain couples TRBV29-1 to TRBJ2-7; 10 nucleotides match TRBD2. Germline loops: CDR1 SQVTM, CDR2 ANQGSEA. The CDR3 runs to 12 residues. The V segment lost 7 bases and the J segment 5 bases; nucleotides outside the gene matches: 5. This chain's CDR3 is CSGQGLANEQYF. The CDR3 DNA reads TGCAGCGGCCAGGGACTAGCGAACGAGCAGTACTTC.

The V call is TRBV20-1, the J call TRBJ2-7, with 10 nucleotides matching TRBD2. V shed 0 bases and J 1 base; nucleotides not matched to a gene: 6. Looked up from germline, CDR1 is DFQATT and CDR2 is SNEGSKA (reference sequence). The CDR3 is 16 residues long. CDR3 coding DNA: TGCAGTGCTAGAGAGGCTAGCGGGAGAGTGTCCTACGAGCAGTACTTC. Amino acids: CSAREASGRVSYEQYF.

A remark on this clonotype: The conserved phenylalanine or tryptophan is not found at the CDR3 terminus, so this likely reflects a read error. The limits of the CDR3 on the DNA are not certain, so only TCRdb's listed CDR3 is given. The V and J genes are TRBV6-1 and TRBJ2-3; the DNA was not compared with TRBD1, the D call given in the table. From its first to its last residue, the CDR3 has 12 amino acids. Germline assignment: CDR1 MNHNS and CDR2 SASEGT. CDR3 loop: CASSYGQGDFGP.

The chain has TRBV5-1 and TRBJ1-4; D remains ambiguous. V lost 3 bases to trimming and J lost 4 bases, with 10 bases between them. The CDR3 is 14 residues long. Germline loops: CDR1 SGHRS, CDR2 YFSETQ. The CDR3 reads CASSSELSNEKLFF. CDR3 nucleotides: TGCGCCAGCAGCTCCGAACTAAGTAATGAAAAACTGTTTTTT.

This clonotype was counted many times. V and J are TRBV2 and TRBJ1-1, with D unclear. The germline gives CDR1 SNHLY, CDR2 FYNNEI. V was cut by 7 bases and J by 1 base, with 10 bases left in between. This CDR3 is built from 13 residues. CDR3 sequence (DNA): TGTGCCAGCACTCAAGGAGAGAACACTGAAGCTTTCTTT. It specifies CASTQGENTEAFF.

About this clonotype itself: An end of the junction does not agree with germline; a read error may underlie this. The V call is TRBV4-1, the J call TRBJ1-4; the D gene is possibly TRBD1 (6 bases). Looked up from germline, CDR1 is MGHRA and CDR2 is YSYEKL. This CDR3 comprises 14 residues. In DNA, the CDR3 is TGCACCAGCACGATCGGGGGGCTTAATGAAAAACTGTTTTTT. This sequence encodes CTSTIGGLNEKLFF.

The rearrangement links TRBV27 to TRBJ1-5; D is uncertain. The CDR3 covers 15 residues. Germline V gene data show CDR1 as MNHEY and CDR2 as SMNVEV (reference sequence). Trimming removed 2 bases at V and 3 bases at J, with 11 bases between. CDR3 sequence: CASSLHRGDNQPQHF. DNA for the CDR3: TGTGCCAGCAGTTTACACCGGGGAGACAATCAGCCCCAGCATTTT.

On this clonotype: A read error may produce the germline difference seen at one junction end. This chain joins TRBV15 and TRBJ2-3; D uncertain. The CDR3 consists of 15 residues. Germline lookup yields CDR1 LNHNV and CDR2 YYDKDF (reference sequence). DNA for the CDR3: TGTGCCCCCAGCAGAACCAGGAACCCCCCAGATACGCAGTATTTT. Protein sequence: CAPSRTRNPPDTQYF.

This clonotype showed up many times. The rearrangement links TRBV9 to TRBJ2-5; D is perhaps TRBD2 (6 bases). The CDR3 runs to 14 residues. Germline CDR1 and CDR2: SGDLS and YYNGEE. Trimming cost V 2 bases and J 5 bases, with 13 bases left between them. The CDR3 sequence is CASSVEDGGETQYF. The CDR3 DNA follows: TGTGCCAGCAGCGTGGAGGACGGAGGGGAGACCCAGTACTTC. Complete variable domain (other parts from reference TRBV9 and TRBJ2-5): DSGVTQTPKHLITATGQRVTLRCSPRSGDLSVYWYQQSLDQGLQFLIQYYNGEERAKGNILERFSAQQFPDLHSELNLSSLELGDSALYFCASSVEDGGETQYFGPGTRLLVL.